These 13 T cell receptor beta chains share one sample of origin, sequenced in a study of response to subunit inactivated influenza vaccine. TCRdb re-derived calls from the RT-PCR reads in MiXCR, one entry per CDR3 protein. The profile covers around 480,000 distinct CDR3 sequences, with 16% appearing a single time and 3% taken by the ten largest. The material was CD4+ T cells sorted from PBMCs, obtained around 25 months after vaccination. These receptors originate from a man in his fifties or sixties who received an inactivated influenza vaccine.

The rearrangement links TRBV5-1 to TRBJ2-2; 7 bases are a match to TRBD2. Germline CDR1 is SGHRS and CDR2 is YFSETQ. V lost 0 bases, J lost 1 base, and 3 bases stayed unmatched. The CDR3 loop spans 16 amino acids. As DNA, the CDR3 is TGCGCCAGCAGCTTGGTCCCTAGCGGGAACACCGGGGAGCTGTTTTTT. It codes for CASSLVPSGNTGELFF.

In this sample, this clonotype turned up many times. The CDR3 bases are TGTGCCATCAGTGAGTCTGGGAACAGCCAGGGTGGCTACACCTTC. Its protein product is CAISESGNSQGGYTF. The chain uses TRBV10-3 and TRBJ1-2; the D gene is possibly TRBD1 (5 bases). The germline V gene encodes CDR1 ENHRY and CDR2 SYGVKD. There are 15 residues in the CDR3. The V gene lost 0 bases and the J gene lost 7 bases, with 15 bases spanning the gap.

The chain carries TRBV18 and TRBJ1-2; no firm D call. The germline CDR1 and CDR2 sequences are KGHSH and LQKENI. This CDR3 has 11 residues. V was cut by 2 bases and J by 7 bases, with 5 bases left in between. CDR3 in DNA: TGTGCCAGCTCACCAGAGGTTGGCTACACCTTC. It is translated as CASSPEVGYTF.

The J gene is TRBJ1-6, the V gene TRBV7-2, with D tentatively TRBD1 (5 bases). V was trimmed by 5 bases and J by 10 bases, leaving 15 bases between them. The germline CDR1 and CDR2 sequences are SGHTA and FQGNSA. This CDR3 spans 14 amino acids. The chain's CDR3 is CASSAGVWGSPLHF. DNA for the CDR3: TGTGCCAGCAGCGCAGGAGTGTGGGGCTCACCCCTCCACTTT.

This clonotype has only a few counts. V is TRBV18 and J is TRBJ2-5; possibly TRBD1 or TRBD2 for D (6 bases each). CDR3 size: 13 residues. V was clipped by 3 bases and J by 3 bases, with 8 bases between them. Germline loops: CDR1 KGHSH, CDR2 LQKENI. The CDR3 spells CASSPRGEETQYF. As DNA, the CDR3 is TGTGCCAGCTCACCGAGGGGGGAAGAGACCCAGTACTTC.

There are a few counts of this clonotype. The chain joins TRBV3-1 to TRBJ2-7, with D possibly being TRBD1 (6 bases). CDR3 length: 16 residues. CDR1 and CDR2 (germline): LGHDT, YNNKEL (reference sequence). V was clipped by 4 bases and J by 5 bases, with 21 bases between them. The CDR3 DNA is TGTGCCAGCAGCCGAAAGACAGGCTCCTGGGGTGACGAGCAGTACTTC. This codes for CASSRKTGSWGDEQYF.

This clonotype came up a few times. The rearrangement uses TRBV3-1 and TRBJ2-7; D ambiguous. This CDR3 is 11 amino acids long. Trimming took 3 bases from V and 5 from J, leaving 5 bases between them. Germline V gene sequence: CDR1 LGHDT, CDR2 YNNKEL (reference sequence). CDR3 amino acids: CASSHRDEQYF. In DNA, the CDR3 is TGTGCCAGCAGCCACAGAGACGAGCAGTACTTC.

This clonotype was seen at least ten times. The chain couples TRBV7-6 to TRBJ1-1; 9 nucleotides match TRBD1. The junction had 11 bases not matched to a gene; V was cut back by 5 bases and J by 7 bases. The CDR3 is made up of 15 amino acids. The germline V gene encodes CDR1 SGHVS and CDR2 FNYEAQ. Here the CDR3 reads CASSPPGTGSGEAFF. Here the CDR3 DNA reads TGTGCCAGCAGCCCTCCCGGGACAGGGAGCGGTGAAGCTTTCTTT.

This clonotype was counted between two and nine times. V usage is TRBV20-1 and J usage is TRBJ2-5; unclear D gene. The CDR3 totals 10 residues. With 7 bases removed from V and 5 bases from J, the gap between germline ends came to 8 bases. CDR1 and CDR2 (germline): DFQATT, SNEGSKA (reference sequence). CDR3 sequence (DNA): TGCAGTGGCGTGATGGAGACCCAGTACTTC. Protein sequence: CSGVMETQYF.

This clonotype was seen only a few times. The CDR3 is CASSLQAGSTDTQYF. The CDR3 coding sequence is TGTGCCAGCAGCTTACAAGCGGGGAGCACAGATACGCAGTATTTT. The V gene is TRBV5-4, the J gene TRBJ2-3; 7 bases are a match to TRBD2. V was pared by 2 bases and J by 0 bases, with 3 bases of the junction left unmatched. Germline V lookup: CDR1 SGHNT, CDR2 YYREEE (reference sequence). The CDR3 contains 15 residues. The full variable domain, with the rest looked up from reference TRBV5-4 and TRBJ2-3, is ETGVTQSPTHLIKTRGQQVTLRCSSQSGHNTVSWYQQALGQGPQFIFQYYREEENGRGNFPPRFSGLQFPNYSSELNVNALELDDSALYLCASSLQAGSTDTQYFGPGTRLTVL.

This clonotype was observed a handful of times. The CDR3 spells CASSPQGGWTQYF. CDR3 nucleotide sequence: TGTGCCAGCAGCCCTCAGGGGGGTTGGACCCAGTACTTC. The chain carries TRBV7-9 and TRBJ2-5; possibly TRBD1 for D (7 bases). CDR1 and CDR2 (germline): SEHNR, FQNEAQ (reference sequence). The CDR3 has 13 residues. Trimming removed 5 bases at V and 7 bases at J, with 14 bases between.

The chain combines TRBV20-1 with TRBJ1-2, with 10 nucleotides matching TRBD1. This CDR3 spans 13 amino acids. V lost 6 bases, J lost 2 bases, and 3 bases stayed unmatched. From germline, CDR1 is DFQATT and CDR2 SNEGSKA (reference sequence). CDR3 region: CSAAGQGNYGYTF. As DNA, the CDR3 is TGCAGTGCCGCGGGACAGGGGAACTATGGCTACACCTTC.

The chain is built from TRBV28 and TRBJ2-7; 8 bases match TRBD1. This CDR3 region has 16 residues. V lost 5 bases, J lost 1 base, and 10 bases stayed unmatched. CDR1 is MDHEN, CDR2 SYDVKM, per germline. CDR3 DNA: TGTGCCAGCAGTATTCCGACAGGGGCGTATTCCTACGAGCAGTACTTC. Amino acid sequence: CASSIPTGAYSYEQYF.